This is a list of T cell receptor beta chains from one sample in a study of blood T cell repertoires in COVID-19. Sequencing used immunoSEQ multiplex PCR; TCRdb keeps in-frame clones, though not all of them. The table has 90,000 to 130,000 clones, approximately 70% seen once. Specimen: peripheral blood. Every receptor here comes from a woman in her sixties or seventies with acute or convalescent COVID-19. Both conserved end residues are part of each CDR3. Each record gives: D gene, J gene, V gene, CDR3 protein. D genes are given only for firm matches.

NA TRBJ1-5 TRBV4-2 CASSQGGGREQPQHF
TRBD2 TRBJ2-5 TRBV10-3 CAITAGIQETQYF
TRBD1 TRBJ2-7 TRBV7-9 CASSSRTGVDYEQYF
TRBD1 TRBJ1-2 TRBV7-9 CASSLVSDRDGGYTF
NA TRBJ2-1 TRBV5-1 CASSLGAGDNEQFF
NA TRBJ1-5 TRBV19 CASQSDSLRTQPQHF
NA TRBJ1-2 TRBV5-1 CASSLANLGYTF
TRBD1 TRBJ1-2 TRBV5-1 CASSFRGQEVDGYTF
TRBD1 TRBJ2-5 TRBV3-1/TRBV3-2 CASSQDHRGFETQYF
NA TRBJ2-1 TRBV5-1 CASSPGHSVLDEQFF
NA TRBJ1-1 TRBV30 CAWSAAGNTEAFF
NA TRBJ1-1 TRBV7-2 CASREALNTEAFF
TRBD1 TRBJ2-7 TRBV5-4 CASSFSQGAYEQYF
TRBD1 TRBJ1-5 TRBV18 CASSPNRGEQPQHF
TRBD1 TRBJ1-1 TRBV5-4 CASSTSGQGRVNTEAFF
TRBD2 TRBJ2-5 TRBV5-4 CASSPPGLAGQETQYF
TRBD2 TRBJ2-5 TRBV27 CASSLSRTSGETQYF
NA TRBJ1-4 TRBV19 CASSIGASGATNEKLFF
NA TRBJ1-5 TRBV2 CASSRQSNQPQHF
NA TRBJ1-1 TRBV28 CASILTTGRGTEAFF
NA TRBJ1-2 TRBV29-1 CSVVTETTNYGYTF
NA TRBJ2-3 TRBV11-2 CASSLLLTDTQYF